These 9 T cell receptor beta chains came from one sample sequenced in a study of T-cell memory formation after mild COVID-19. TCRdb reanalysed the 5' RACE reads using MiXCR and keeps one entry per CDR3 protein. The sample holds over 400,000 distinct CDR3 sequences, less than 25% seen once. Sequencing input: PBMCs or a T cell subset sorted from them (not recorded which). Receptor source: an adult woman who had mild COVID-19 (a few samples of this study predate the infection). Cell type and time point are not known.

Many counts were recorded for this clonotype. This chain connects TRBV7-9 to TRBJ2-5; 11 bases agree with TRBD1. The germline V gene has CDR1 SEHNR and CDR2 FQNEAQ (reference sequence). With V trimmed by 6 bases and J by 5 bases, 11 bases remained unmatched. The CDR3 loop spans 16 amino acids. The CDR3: CASSFRTGGLGETQYF. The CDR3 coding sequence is TGTGCCAGCAGTTTTCGGACAGGGGGCCTGGGGGAGACCCAGTACTTC.

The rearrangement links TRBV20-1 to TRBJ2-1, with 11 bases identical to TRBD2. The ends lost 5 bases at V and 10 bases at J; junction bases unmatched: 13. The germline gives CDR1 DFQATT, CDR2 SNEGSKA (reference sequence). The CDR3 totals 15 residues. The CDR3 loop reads CSAPRLAGLDIEQFF. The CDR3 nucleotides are TGCAGTGCTCCACGACTAGCGGGATTGGACATCGAGCAGTTCTTC.

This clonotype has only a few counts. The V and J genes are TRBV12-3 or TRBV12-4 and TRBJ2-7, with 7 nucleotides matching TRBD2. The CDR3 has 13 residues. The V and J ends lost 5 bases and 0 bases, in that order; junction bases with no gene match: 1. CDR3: CASSGDYSYEQYF. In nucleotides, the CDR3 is TGTGCCAGCAGTGGGGACTACTCCTACGAGCAGTACTTC.

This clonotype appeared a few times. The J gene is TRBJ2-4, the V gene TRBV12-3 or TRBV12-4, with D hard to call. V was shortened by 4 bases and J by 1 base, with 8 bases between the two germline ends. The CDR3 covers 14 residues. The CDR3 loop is CASSSAGAKNIQYF. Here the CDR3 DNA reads TGTGCCAGCAGTTCCGCTGGGGCCAAAAACATTCAGTACTTC.

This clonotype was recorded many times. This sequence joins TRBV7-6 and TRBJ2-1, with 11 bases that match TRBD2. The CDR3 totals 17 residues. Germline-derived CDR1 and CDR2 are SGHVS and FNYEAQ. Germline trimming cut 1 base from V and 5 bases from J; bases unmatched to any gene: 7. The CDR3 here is CASSLEIAGGFNNEQFF. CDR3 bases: TGTGCCAGCAGCTTAGAGATAGCGGGGGGGTTCAACAATGAGCAGTTCTTC.

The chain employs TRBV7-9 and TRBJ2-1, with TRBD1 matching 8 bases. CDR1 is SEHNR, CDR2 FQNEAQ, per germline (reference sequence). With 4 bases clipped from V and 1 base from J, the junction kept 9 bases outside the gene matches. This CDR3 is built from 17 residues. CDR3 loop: CASSWKAGGWSYNEQFF. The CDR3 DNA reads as TGTGCCAGCAGCTGGAAGGCAGGGGGCTGGTCCTACAATGAGCAGTTCTTC. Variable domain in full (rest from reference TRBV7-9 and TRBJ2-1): DTGVSQNPRHKITKRGQNVTFRCDPISEHNRLYWYRQTLGQGPEFLTYFQNEAQLEKSRLLSDRFSAERPKGSFSTLEIQRTEQGDSAMYLCASSWKAGGWSYNEQFFGPGTRLTVL.

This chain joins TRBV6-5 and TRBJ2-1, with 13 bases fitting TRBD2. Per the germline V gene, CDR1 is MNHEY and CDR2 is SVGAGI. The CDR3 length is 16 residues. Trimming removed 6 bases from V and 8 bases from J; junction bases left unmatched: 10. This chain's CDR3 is CASRRPGTSGIDEQFF. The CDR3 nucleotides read TGTGCCAGCAGGAGACCCGGGACTAGCGGGATAGATGAGCAGTTCTTC.

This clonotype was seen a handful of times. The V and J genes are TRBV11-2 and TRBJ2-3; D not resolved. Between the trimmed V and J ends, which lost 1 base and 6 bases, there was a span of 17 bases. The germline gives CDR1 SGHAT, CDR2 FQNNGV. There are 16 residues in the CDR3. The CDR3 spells CASSLASQSRSDTQYF. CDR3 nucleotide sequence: TGTGCCAGCAGCTTAGCCTCCCAGAGTCGGTCGGATACGCAGTATTTT.

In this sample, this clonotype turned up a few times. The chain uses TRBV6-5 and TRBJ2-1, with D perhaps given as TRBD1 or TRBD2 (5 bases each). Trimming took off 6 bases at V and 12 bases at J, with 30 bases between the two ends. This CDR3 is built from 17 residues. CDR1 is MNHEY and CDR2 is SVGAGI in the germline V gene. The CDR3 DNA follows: TGTGCCAGCAGCCTGGACAATCCCGGATGGGGGTCGCGGAGGCAGTTCTTC. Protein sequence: CASSLDNPGWGSRRQFF.